One sample yielded the 24 T cell receptor beta chains listed below, sequenced in a study of control samples from healthy donors and cancer patients. The protocol was immunoSEQ multiplex PCR, while the TCRdb copy is restricted to in-frame clones and leaves out a portion. The sample has roughly 120,000 clones, over 85% seen once. The sample taken for sequencing was blood. All receptors derive from a man younger than 40 in good health.

CDR3 nucleotide sequence: TGTGCCAGTAGTATCCTAGCGGGGGTGAAATTCTTC. This encodes CASSILAGVKFF. V usage is TRBV19 and J usage is TRBJ2-1, with TRBD2 matching 10 bases. The germline V gene has CDR1 LNHDA and CDR2 SQIVND (reference sequence). V lost 3 bases to trimming and J lost 16 bases; unmatched junction nucleotides: 6. The CDR3 runs to 12 residues.

This chain connects TRBV6-2 or TRBV6-3 to TRBJ2-5; D uncertain. Looked up from germline, CDR1 is MNHEY and CDR2 is SVGEGT. V was pared by 4 bases and J by 6 bases, with 6 bases between. This CDR3 spans 11 amino acids. The CDR3 nucleotides are TGTGCCAGCAGTTCGTGGCAGACCCAGTACTTC. Translation: CASSSWQTQYF.

The chain is built from TRBV6-5 and TRBJ1-2, with TRBD1 matching 7 bases. The CDR3 length is 12 residues. The germline V gene has CDR1 MNHEY and CDR2 SVGAGI. Trimming at V came to 8 bases and at J to 5 bases, leaving 5 bases not matched to a gene. The CDR3 loop is CASRDSFYGYTF. CDR3 nucleotide sequence: TGTGCCAGCCGGGACAGTTTTTATGGCTACACCTTC.

The chain joins TRBV10-1 to TRBJ2-2; 8 bases map to TRBD1. This CDR3 has 19 amino acids. Germline CDR1 is WNHNN and CDR2 is SYGVQD (reference sequence). J gave up 5 bases and V 2 bases, and 16 bases lay outside the gene matches. CDR3 sequence (DNA): TGCGCCAGCAGTGAGAGGGGCAAAGGAGTCACAGGGGGAACCGGGGAGCTGTTTTTT. Amino acid sequence: CASSERGKGVTGGTGELFF.

The table lists this clone with a count of one. This chain connects TRBV7-9 to TRBJ2-7, with TRBD2 as a possible D gene (6 bases). Germline lookup yields CDR1 SEHNR and CDR2 FQNEAQ (reference sequence). V was shortened by 1 base and J by 4 bases, with 14 bases between the two germline ends. CDR3 length equals 15 residues. As DNA, the CDR3 is TGTGCCAGCAGCTTAGGTACCGGGAGCTATTACGAGCAGTACTTC. This encodes CASSLGTGSYYEQYF. The full variable domain, completed using reference TRBV7-9 and TRBJ2-7, is DTGVSQNPRHKITKRGQNVTFRCDPISEHNRLYWYRQTLGQGPEFLTYFQNEAQLEKSRLLSDRFSAERPKGSFSTLEIQRTEQGDSAMYLCASSLGTGSYYEQYFGPGTRLTVT.

The chain combines TRBV4-3 with TRBJ1-6; 9 positions agree with TRBD1. Germline V gene data show CDR1 as LGHNA and CDR2 as YSLEER. V lost 0 bases, J lost 9 bases, and 9 bases stayed unmatched. CDR3 length equals 17 residues. The CDR3 sequence is CASSQDPTGGIGSPLHF. CDR3 DNA: TGCGCCAGCAGCCAAGACCCGACAGGGGGTATTGGTTCACCCCTCCACTTT.

This chain joins TRBV6-1 and TRBJ2-5; perhaps TRBD1 as D (5 bases). Trimming cost V 3 bases and J 1 base, with 15 bases left between them. This CDR3 comprises 16 residues. Germline assignment: CDR1 MNHNS and CDR2 SASEGT. The CDR3 coding sequence is TGTGCCAGCAGTGATTTGGGATACGACAGCCAAGAGACCCAGTACTTC. It is translated as CASSDLGYDSQETQYF.

The chain links TRBV9 to TRBJ1-1; D is unresolved. V gave up 0 bases and J gave up 1 base, with 4 bases separating them. Per germline, CDR1 SGDLS and CDR2 YYNGEE. This CDR3 contains 13 residues. CDR3 protein: CASSVEPNTEAFF. DNA for the CDR3: TGTGCCAGCAGCGTAGAACCGAACACTGAAGCTTTCTTT. The full variable domain, rest sourced from reference TRBV9 and TRBJ1-1, is DSGVTQTPKHLITATGQRVTLRCSPRSGDLSVYWYQQSLDQGLQFLIQYYNGEERAKGNILERFSAQQFPDLHSELNLSSLELGDSALYFCASSVEPNTEAFFGQGTRLTVV.

CDR3 amino acids: CASSPSMNTEAFF. The CDR3 nucleotides are TGTGCCAGCAGTCCCAGCATGAACACTGAAGCTTTCTTT. The J gene is TRBJ1-1, the V gene TRBV27; D remains unclear. The CDR3 sequence is 13 residues long. Germline values: CDR1 MNHEY, CDR2 SMNVEV (reference sequence). Trimming removed 5 bases at V and 0 bases at J, with 7 bases between.

The gene calls are TRBV3-1 (or the pseudogene TRBV3-2) and TRBJ2-1; D may be TRBD1 (6 bases). The CDR3 totals 13 residues. V shed 3 bases and J shed 9 bases, with 12 bases lying between them. In germline, CDR1 is LGHDT, CDR2 YNNKEL (reference sequence). CDR3 sequence reads: CASSHEARGEQFF. As DNA, the CDR3 is TGTGCCAGCAGCCATGAGGCCAGGGGTGAGCAGTTCTTC.

The chain recombines TRBV19 with TRBJ1-6, with 7 bases aligning to TRBD1. The CDR3 totals 13 residues. V shed 5 bases, J shed 10 bases, and the junction held 5 bases outside the gene matches. Germline lookup yields CDR1 LNHDA and CDR2 SQIVND (reference sequence). The CDR3 is CASSSDRDSPLHF. The CDR3, as DNA: TGTGCCAGTAGTTCCGACAGGGACTCACCCCTCCACTTT.

The rearrangement links TRBV4-3 to TRBJ2-1; 9 bases line up with TRBD1. With 4 bases clipped from V and 6 bases from J, the junction kept 7 bases outside the gene matches. The germline V gene encodes CDR1 LGHNA and CDR2 YSLEER. The CDR3 contains 15 residues. The CDR3 region has the DNA TGCGCCAGCAGCCCAAGGGACAGGGCGGGCAATGAGCAGTTCTTC. The encoded protein is CASSPRDRAGNEQFF.

V gene TRBV7-9 combines with J gene TRBJ1-3; no reliable D call. The CDR3 sequence is 16 residues long. Germline V gives CDR1 SEHNR, CDR2 FQNEAQ (reference sequence). V was cut by 1 base and J by 5 bases, with 15 bases left in between. In DNA form, the CDR3 reads TGTGCCAGCAGCTTAGTTGAGGGATCCGCCAGAAACACCATATATTTT. This encodes CASSLVEGSARNTIYF. The full variable domain, completed using reference TRBV7-9 and TRBJ1-3, is DTGVSQNPRHKITKRGQNVTFRCDPISEHNRLYWYRQTLGQGPEFLTYFQNEAQLEKSRLLSDRFSAERPKGSFSTLEIQRTEQGDSAMYLCASSLVEGSARNTIYFGEGSWLTVV.

In this sample, this clone turned up once. The gene calls are TRBV24-1 and TRBJ1-6, with 8 bases identical to TRBD1. The CDR3 consists of 16 residues. The trim removed 7 bases at V and 9 bases at J, leaving 13 bases unmatched. Germline lookup yields CDR1 KGHDR and CDR2 SFDVKD. This chain's CDR3 is CATSATGALFGSPLHF. The CDR3 DNA sequence: TGTGCCACCAGCGCGACAGGGGCGTTATTTGGTTCACCCCTCCACTTT.

The V gene is TRBV10-3, the J gene TRBJ2-3, with D uncertain. The CDR3 has 15 amino acids. Trimming cost V 3 bases and J 3 bases, with 13 bases left between them. Germline V gene sequence: CDR1 ENHRY, CDR2 SYGVKD. CDR3 protein: CAISESPRGTDTQYF. The CDR3, as DNA: TGTGCCATCAGTGAATCCCCGAGAGGTACAGATACGCAGTATTTT.

This rearrangement joins TRBV2 to TRBJ1-6; D gene unclear. Trimming stripped 10 bases from V and 7 bases from J, with 17 bases between. Germline V lookup: CDR1 SNHLY, CDR2 FYNNEI. There are 14 residues in the CDR3. The CDR3: CATRFGSFNSPLHF. CDR3 sequence (DNA): TGTGCCACGCGGTTTGGCAGTTTCAATTCACCCCTCCACTTT.

The chain carries TRBV18 and TRBJ1-1, with D possibly being TRBD1 (5 bases). V was cut by 4 bases and J by 8 bases, with 11 bases left in between. Germline CDR1 is KGHSH and CDR2 is LQKENI. The CDR3 consists of 12 residues. The CDR3 sequence is CASSQGKGEAFF. The DNA for the CDR3 is TGTGCCAGCTCACAGGGGAAGGGGGAAGCTTTCTTT.

The rearrangement links TRBV7-2 to TRBJ2-7; unclear D gene. Trimming removed 4 bases at V and 7 bases at J, with 14 bases between. The CDR3 has 13 residues. The germline gives CDR1 SGHTA, CDR2 FQGNSA. CDR3 region: CASSSGPVREQYF. DNA for the CDR3: TGTGCCAGCAGCTCCGGGCCCGTCCGGGAGCAGTACTTC.

V and J are TRBV30 and TRBJ2-5; 7 bases align to TRBD1. Losses at the gene ends were 4 bases for V and 4 bases for J; bases not matched to a gene: 6. The CDR3 has 13 amino acids. Germline values: CDR1 GTSNPN, CDR2 SVGIG (reference sequence). The DNA of the CDR3 is TGTGCCTGGACGGTACAGGGGCCAGAGACCCAGTACTTC. This codes for CAWTVQGPETQYF.

The chain links TRBV29-1 to TRBJ2-1, with D perhaps TRBD1 (5 bases). Trimming removed 3 bases from V and 2 bases from J, with 8 bases in between. This CDR3 is 13 amino acids long. Germline CDR1 SQVTM, CDR2 ANQGSEA. CDR3 region: CSVEAGPYNEQFF. The CDR3 region has the DNA TGCAGCGTTGAGGCAGGGCCCTACAATGAGCAGTTCTTC.

The gene calls are TRBV4-3 and TRBJ2-1, with D maybe TRBD1 (5 bases). Germline V gene sequence: CDR1 LGHNA, CDR2 YSLEER. V was trimmed by 0 bases and J by 0 bases, leaving 6 bases between them. The CDR3 sequence is 15 residues long. The CDR3 DNA sequence: TGCGCCAGCAGCCAAGACAGGGCCTCCTACAATGAGCAGTTCTTC. Translating gives CASSQDRASYNEQFF.

The V and J genes are TRBV12-5 and TRBJ2-7; D is ambiguous. CDR1 is LGHNT and CDR2 is FRNRAP in the germline V gene. With 0 bases removed from V and 3 bases from J, the gap between germline ends came to 12 bases. There are 15 residues in the CDR3. The CDR3 nucleotides are TGTGCTAGTGGTTTGGTACAGAGACACCTCTACGAGCAGTACTTC. It is translated as CASGLVQRHLYEQYF.

The chain uses TRBV5-6 and TRBJ2-3; a weak D match, TRBD1 (6 bases). Per the germline V gene, CDR1 is SGHDT and CDR2 is YYEEEE. The CDR3 is made up of 17 amino acids. Trimming shortened V by 5 bases and J by 0 bases, and 19 bases separated the two germline ends. Here the CDR3 reads CASRPLRVGASTDTQYF. The DNA of the CDR3 is TGTGCCAGCAGACCATTGAGGGTGGGGGCTAGCACAGATACGCAGTATTTT.

V usage is TRBV10-1 and J usage is TRBJ2-3; D might be TRBD2 (5 bases). V lost 0 bases, J lost 0 bases, and 10 bases lay in between. The germline gives CDR1 WNHNN, CDR2 SYGVQD (reference sequence). This CDR3 has 16 residues. This CDR3 reads CASSESRALSTDTQYF. CDR3 sequence (DNA): TGCGCCAGCAGTGAGTCGCGGGCGTTGAGCACAGATACGCAGTATTTT.